This paragraph reports one T cell receptor (beta chain). This entry belongs to a study of shared clonotypes between healthy human individuals. About the study: Two female and a few male donors aged 18 to 49 were enrolled.

When replicate PCRs were run on unsorted PBMC, they used 300 ng DNA, some 31,000 T cell genomes. As handled by the study authors: Junction-only sequences without quality scores came from ImmunoSEQ, so filtering differed. Sequencing used immunoSEQ multiplex PCR; TCRdb keeps in-frame clones, though not all of them. That table gives V, J and clone size, and the DNA gave D and trimming. The sample lists approximately 480,000 clones; about 75% were seen once. The CDR3 length is 15 residues. Trimming took 3 bases from V and 1 from J; bases not matched to a gene: 2. The germline gives CDR1 SGHRS, CDR2 YFSETQ. Only Caucasian adults living in Nashville, Tennessee made up the donor group.

Sequenced material: PBMCs. This chain joins TRBV5-1 and TRBJ2-3; 10 bases agree with TRBD1. This sequence was found in a woman between 35 and 50 years old in good health. Some clones in this sample may be carry-over from other donors' samples. The CDR3 loop reads CASSSGTGGTDTQYF. The CDR3, as DNA: TGCGCCAGCAGCTCGGGGACAGGGGGCACAGATACGCAGTATTTT.